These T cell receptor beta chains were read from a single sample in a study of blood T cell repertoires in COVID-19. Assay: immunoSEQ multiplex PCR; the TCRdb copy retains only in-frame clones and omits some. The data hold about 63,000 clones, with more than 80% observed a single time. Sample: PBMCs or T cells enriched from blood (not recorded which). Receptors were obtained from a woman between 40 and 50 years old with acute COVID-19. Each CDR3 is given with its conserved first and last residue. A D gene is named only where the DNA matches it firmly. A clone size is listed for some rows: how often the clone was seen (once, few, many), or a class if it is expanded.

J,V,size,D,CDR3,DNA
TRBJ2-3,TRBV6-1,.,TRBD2,CASSDHLAVPDTQYF,TGTGCCAGCAGTGACCATCTAGCGGTGCCAGATACGCAGTATTTT
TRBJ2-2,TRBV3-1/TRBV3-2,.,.,CASSRVSPSTGELFF,TGTGCCAGCAGCCGAGTGAGCCCGAGCACCGGGGAGCTGTTTTTT
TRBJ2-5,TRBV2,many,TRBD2,CASSPGLAGGETQYF,TGTGCCAGCAGTCCTGGACTAGCGGGCGGGGAGACCCAGTACTTC
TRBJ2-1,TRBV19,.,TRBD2,CASSMKLAGASSYNEQFF,TGTGCCAGTAGTATGAAGCTAGCGGGGGCGAGCTCCTACAATGAGCAGTTCTTC
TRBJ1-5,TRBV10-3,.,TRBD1,CAISGNLIQGARGNQPQHF,TGTGCCATCAGTGGGAATCTTATACAGGGGGCGCGTGGCAATCAGCCCCAGCATTTT
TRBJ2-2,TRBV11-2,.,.,CASILEINTGELFF,TGTGCCAGCATTCTAGAAATCAACACCGGGGAGCTGTTTTTT
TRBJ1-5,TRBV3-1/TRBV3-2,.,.,CASSQAAGNNQPQHF,TGTGCCAGCAGCCAAGCCGCGGGGAACAATCAGCCCCAGCATTTT
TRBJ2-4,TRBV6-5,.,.,CASSYTGTLENIQYF,TGTGCCAGCAGTTATACCGGGACATTAGAAAACATTCAGTACTTC
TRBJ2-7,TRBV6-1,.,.,CASSEWEGGSYEQYF,TGTGCCAGCAGTGAATGGGAAGGGGGCTCCTACGAGCAGTACTTC
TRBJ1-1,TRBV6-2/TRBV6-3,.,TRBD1,CASSAYRGLTEAFF,TGTGCCAGCAGTGCATACAGGGGGCTTACTGAAGCTTTCTTT
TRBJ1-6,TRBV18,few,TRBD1,CASSKGMQGATNSPLHF,TGTGCCAGCTCAAAAGGAATGCAGGGGGCCACAAATTCACCCCTCCACTTT
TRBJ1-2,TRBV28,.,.,CASSLFMAGYTF,TGTGCCAGCAGTTTATTTATGGCCGGCTACACCTTC
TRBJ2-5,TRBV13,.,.,CASSSRQGRRETQYF,TGTGCCAGCAGCTCCCGTCAGGGCAGGCGCGAGACCCAGTACTTC
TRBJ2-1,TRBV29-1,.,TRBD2,CSQGEGKDWDEQFF,TGCAGCCAAGGGGAGGGGAAGGACTGGGATGAGCAGTTCTTC
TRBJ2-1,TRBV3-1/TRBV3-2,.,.,CASSQDLTRVAYNEQFF,TGTGCCAGCAGCCAAGACCTTACTAGGGTCGCCTACAATGAGCAGTTCTTC
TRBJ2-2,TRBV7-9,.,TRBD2,CASRKAGGRTGTGELFF,TGTGCCAGCCGAAAAGCGGGAGGTCGGACTGGCACCGGGGAGCTGTTTTTT
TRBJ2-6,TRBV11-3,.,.,CASSPTGAGANVLTF,TGTGCCAGCAGCCCGACGGGAGCTGGGGCCAACGTCCTGACTTTC
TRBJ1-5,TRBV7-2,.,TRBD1,CASSLEGQGRSNQPQHF,TGTGCCAGCAGCTTAGAGGGACAGGGTCGGAGCAATCAGCCCCAGCATTTT
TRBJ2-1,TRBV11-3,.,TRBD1,CASSPPAGTGGSYNEQFF,TGTGCCAGCAGCCCCCCGGCCGGGACAGGGGGCTCCTACAATGAGCAGTTCTTC
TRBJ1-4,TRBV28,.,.,CASSPQGATNEKLFF,TGTGCCAGCAGTCCCCAGGGTGCAACTAATGAAAAACTGTTTTTT
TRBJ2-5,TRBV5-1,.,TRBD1,CASNPPGGRPGETQYF,TGCGCCAGCAATCCCCCAGGGGGCCGCCCGGGGGAGACCCAGTACTTC
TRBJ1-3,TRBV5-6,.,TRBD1,CASSRQGANTIYF,TGTGCCAGCAGCCGGCAGGGGGCGAACACCATATATTTT
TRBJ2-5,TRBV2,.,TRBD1,CASSGPTGSGETQYF,TGTGCCAGCAGTGGGCCGACAGGGTCGGGGGAGACCCAGTACTTC
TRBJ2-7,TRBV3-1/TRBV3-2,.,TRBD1,CASSPRDRGPSYEQYF,TGTGCCAGCAGCCCCCGGGACAGGGGCCCTTCCTACGAGCAGTACTTC
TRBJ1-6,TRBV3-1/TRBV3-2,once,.,CASSHLPGLLHF,TGTGCCAGCAGCCACCTTCCAGGATTGCTCCACTTT
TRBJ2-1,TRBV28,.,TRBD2,CASSLALAGVHEQFF,TGTGCCAGCAGTTTAGCGCTAGCGGGAGTCCATGAGCAGTTCTTC
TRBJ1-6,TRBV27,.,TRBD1,CASSPGQQNSPLHF,TGTGCCAGCAGTCCGGGACAGCAGAATTCACCCCTCCACTTT
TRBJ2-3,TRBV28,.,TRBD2,CASSTKGTSGKRTDTQYF,TGTGCCAGCAGTACGAAAGGGACTAGCGGGAAGCGCACAGATACGCAGTATTTT
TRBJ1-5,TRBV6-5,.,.,CASSLRPGAQHF,TGTGCCAGCAGCCTCCGACCCGGGGCCCAGCATTTT
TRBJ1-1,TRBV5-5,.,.,CASRPPSFANTEAFF,TGTGCCAGCAGGCCCCCGAGTTTCGCGAACACTGAAGCTTTCTTT
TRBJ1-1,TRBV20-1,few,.,CSPRGYTEAFF,TGCAGCCCCAGAGGTTACACTGAAGCTTTCTTT
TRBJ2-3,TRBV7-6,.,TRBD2,CASSRGGLGITDTQYF,TGTGCCAGCAGCCGGGGGGGACTGGGAATCACAGATACGCAGTATTTT
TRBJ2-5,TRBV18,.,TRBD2,CASSPLREKETQYF,TGTGCCAGCTCACCACTGCGGGAGAAAGAGACCCAGTACTTC
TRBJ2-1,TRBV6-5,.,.,CASSYADYNEQFF,TGTGCCAGCAGTTATGCGGACTACAATGAGCAGTTCTTC
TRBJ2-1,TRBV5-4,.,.,CASSPKNGQGNNEQFF,TGTGCCAGCAGCCCAAAAAACGGGCAGGGCAACAATGAGCAGTTCTTC
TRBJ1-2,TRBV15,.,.,CATSRGGTYGYTF,TGTGCCACCAGCAGAGGGGGCACCTATGGCTACACCTTC
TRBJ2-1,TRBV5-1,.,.,CASSLIGGPEGEQFF,TGCGCCAGCAGCTTGATTGGCGGCCCGGAGGGTGAGCAGTTCTTC
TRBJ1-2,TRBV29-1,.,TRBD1,CSVEAGGDYGYTF,TGCAGCGTTGAGGCAGGGGGTGACTATGGCTACACCTTC
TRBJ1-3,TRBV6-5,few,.,CASRDTGPGNTIYF,TGTGCCAGCAGAGATACAGGGCCCGGAAACACCATATATTTT
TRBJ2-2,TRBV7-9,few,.,CASSPLGPNTGELFF,TGTGCCAGCAGCCCCCTGGGCCCGAACACCGGGGAGCTGTTTTTT
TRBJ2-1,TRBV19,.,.,CASSTSGGQQFF,TGTGCCAGTAGTACCTCCGGGGGGCAGCAGTTCTTC
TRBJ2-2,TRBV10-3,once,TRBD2,CAISLAGEFTGELFF,TGTGCCATTTCCTTAGCGGGAGAATTCACCGGGGAGCTGTTTTTT
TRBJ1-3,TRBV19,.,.,CASSVLRDKGAGNTIYF,TGTGCCAGTAGTGTCCTCCGGGACAAGGGTGCTGGAAACACCATATATTTT
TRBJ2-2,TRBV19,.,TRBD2,CASSTSGSATGELFF,TGTGCCAGTAGTACTAGCGGGAGTGCCACCGGGGAGCTGTTTTTT
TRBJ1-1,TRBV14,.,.,CASSQDWRRRDTEAFF,TGTGCCAGCAGCCAAGATTGGCGGCGGAGGGACACTGAAGCTTTCTTT
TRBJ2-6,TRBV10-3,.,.,CAINPGGSGANVLTF,TGTGCCATCAACCCAGGGGGGAGTGGGGCCAACGTCCTGACTTTC
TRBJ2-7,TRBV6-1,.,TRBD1,CASSEEGTGLYEQYF,TGTGCCAGCAGCGAAGAGGGGACAGGTCTCTACGAGCAGTACTTC
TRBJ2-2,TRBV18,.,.,CASSPILNTGELFF,TGTGCCAGCTCACCAATACTAAACACCGGGGAGCTGTTTTTT
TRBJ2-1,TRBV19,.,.,CASSSGTTYNEQFF,TGTGCCAGTAGTTCCGGGACAACATACAATGAGCAGTTCTTC
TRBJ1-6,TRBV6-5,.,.,CASSYARRGVYSPLHF,TGTGCCAGCAGTTACGCCCGTCGGGGGGTGTACTCACCCCTCCACTTT
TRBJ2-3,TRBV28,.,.,CASSQRVGGTDTQYF,TGTGCCAGCAGTCAAAGGGTAGGGGGCACAGATACGCAGTATTTT
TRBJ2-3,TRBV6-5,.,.,CASSLRQITDTQYF,TGTGCCAGCAGTTTACGACAGATCACAGATACGCAGTATTTT
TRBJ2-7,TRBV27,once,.,CASGDRSVYEQYF,TGTGCCAGCGGAGACAGGTCAGTCTACGAGCAGTACTTC
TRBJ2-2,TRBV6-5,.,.,CASSLESGHGELFF,TGTGCCAGCAGCCTCGAGTCGGGTCACGGGGAGCTGTTTTTT
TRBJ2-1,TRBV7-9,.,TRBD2,CASSLVSGGADEQFF,TGTGCCAGCAGCCTGGTTAGCGGGGGGGCCGATGAGCAGTTCTTC